This T cell receptor (beta chain) was observed in a study of early stage breast cancer tumors. About the research overall: Most invasive tumors, about 80% of the 16, were ER+/PR+/HER2-.

Sequencing was performed with immunoSEQ multiplex PCR; in TCRdb, only in-frame clones are kept and a portion is missing. The sample lists roughly 30,000 clones; over 70% were seen once. The germline gives CDR1 SGHVS, CDR2 FQNEAQ. The CDR3 covers 12 residues. With 6 bases removed from V and 0 bases from J, the gap between germline ends came to 6 bases. The clonotype was recovered from a person aged 25 to 39 with breast cancer. This chain joins TRBV7-8 and TRBJ2-7; possibly TRBD1 for D (5 bases). The sample consisted of breast tumor tissue. As DNA, the CDR3 is TGTGCCAGCAGACAGGACTCCTACGAGCAGTACTTC. Amino acid sequence: CASRQDSYEQYF.